The source of this T cell receptor (beta chain) is a study of OX40 agonist ivuxolimab in advanced cancers. Study-wide results and limits: Expanded clones were, on average, more numerous among CD8+ T cells than CD4+.

A note on this clone: Its antigen is not identified.

The CDR3 length is 16 residues. Looked up from germline, CDR1 is KGHSH and CDR2 is LQKENI. V was pared by 2 bases and J by 6 bases, with 11 bases of the junction left unmatched. Generated by immunoSEQ multiplex PCR, the TCRdb table keeps only in-frame clones and is missing some. The table has more than 45,000 clones, about 81% seen once; the top ten hold under 9.5%. This specimen was CD4+ or CD8+ T cells sorted from blood, taken in a trial of the OX40 agonist ivuxolimab. The sequence was collected from an adult with an advanced solid tumor such as melanoma, head and neck, liver or kidney cancer. This rearrangement joins TRBV18 to TRBJ2-7; 9 bases agree with TRBD2. In DNA form, the CDR3 reads TGTGCCAGCTCACCAATGCTAGCGGGATCGGGCAGCGAGCAGTACTTC. Its translation: CASSPMLAGSGSEQYF. Together with reference TRBV18 and TRBJ2-7, the CDR3 gives the full variable domain: NAGVMQNPRHLVRRRGQEARLRCSPMKGHSHVYWYRQLPEEGLKFMVYLQKENIIDESGMPKERFSAEFPKEGPSILRIQQVVRGDSAAYFCASSPMLAGSGSEQYFGPGTRLTVT.